This T cell receptor beta chain was identified in a study of regulatory dendritic cells for organ transplantation (dated by TCRdb to 2016 to 2017). In terms of the full investigation: To make regulatory dendritic cells, monocytes were cultured with vitamin D3 on days 0 and 4, plus IL-10 on day 4. TCRbeta repertoires were sequenced from sorted naive and memory CD4+ and CD8+ T cells before and after allostimulation with regulatory or mature dendritic cells. On day 6, LPS was added to the DC cultures so that the response of the DCs to a potent maturation-inducing agent could be evaluated. General conclusions and limits of the study: Only a couple of subjects were sequenced, and considerable between-individual heterogeneity in the alloreactive memory CD8+ T cell pool was noted by the authors. Repertoires were highly diverse in naive CD4+ and CD8+ T cells, less diverse in memory cells, and most oligoclonal in memory CD8+ cells. Of the resting subsets, memory CD8+ T cells had the largest number of alloreactive TCR clonotypes. Allostimulation expanded memory CD8+ clones in both subjects, but regulatory dendritic cells appeared to induce more limited expansion than mature dendritic cells.

The CDR3 numbers 15 residues from cysteine through phenylalanine. The kept DNA is CDR3 alone, 45 bases in frame from the first base. Reading the germline V gene gives CDR1 MNHNS and CDR2 SASEGT. V loses 6 bases of germline sequence and J loses 0 bases, and the interval between the two ends is 13 bases. The TCRbeta CDR3 regions were amplified in a multiplexed two-step PCR with Vbeta-specific forward primers and Jbeta-specific reverse primers. TCRbeta libraries were sequenced on an Illumina instrument through the immunoSEQ service. Under the source paper's analysis protocol: V, D and J genes were assigned using IMGT annotation, and counts were corrected for multiplex PCR bias using synthetic CDR3 analogues. In the immunoSEQ Analyzer, repertoire clonality was calculated as one minus normalized Shannon entropy. Fisher's exact test with Benjamini-Hochberg false discovery rate control was used to define clonal expansion, with two-tailed P<0.01. TCRdb holds this immuneACCESS table with in-frame rearrangements only. Some clones are missing; in checked studies, unresolved V genes explain under half, and the rest has no known cause. D and trimming were read from the DNA, whereas the V and J calls and clone size are those reported in that table. Within this sample are more than 20,000 clones, with over 75% of them counted one time only. Over 0.25% of the sample is taken by the ten largest.

Concerning this clone itself: No cognate antigen has been identified for it. No clone much larger than this one lies a single base away; base qualities are absent.

Sorted T cell subsets were CFSE-labeled and co-cultured for 4 to 5 days with allogeneic regulatory or mature dendritic cells at a 1:10 DC:T ratio. FACS was used to sort CD4+ or CD8+ cells into naive T cells, defined as CD45RA+, and memory T cells, defined as CD45RO+. T cells for TCR sequencing came from two healthy control subjects. Genomic DNA was extracted with the Qiagen DNeasy Blood & Tissue Kit. The chain joins TRBV6-1 to TRBJ2-3; matching of 5 bases hints at TRBD2 as the D gene. Sequenced sample: naive CD4+ T cells from blood cultured with dendritic cells. In light of the paper, this sample's cell subset or site label describes: CD45RA+ naive T cells. The source of this sequence is a human donor in good health. The DNA is as follows: TGTGCCAGCAGAGCCGGGATTTACAGCACAGATACGCAGTATTTT. Its protein is CASRAGIYSTDTQYF.